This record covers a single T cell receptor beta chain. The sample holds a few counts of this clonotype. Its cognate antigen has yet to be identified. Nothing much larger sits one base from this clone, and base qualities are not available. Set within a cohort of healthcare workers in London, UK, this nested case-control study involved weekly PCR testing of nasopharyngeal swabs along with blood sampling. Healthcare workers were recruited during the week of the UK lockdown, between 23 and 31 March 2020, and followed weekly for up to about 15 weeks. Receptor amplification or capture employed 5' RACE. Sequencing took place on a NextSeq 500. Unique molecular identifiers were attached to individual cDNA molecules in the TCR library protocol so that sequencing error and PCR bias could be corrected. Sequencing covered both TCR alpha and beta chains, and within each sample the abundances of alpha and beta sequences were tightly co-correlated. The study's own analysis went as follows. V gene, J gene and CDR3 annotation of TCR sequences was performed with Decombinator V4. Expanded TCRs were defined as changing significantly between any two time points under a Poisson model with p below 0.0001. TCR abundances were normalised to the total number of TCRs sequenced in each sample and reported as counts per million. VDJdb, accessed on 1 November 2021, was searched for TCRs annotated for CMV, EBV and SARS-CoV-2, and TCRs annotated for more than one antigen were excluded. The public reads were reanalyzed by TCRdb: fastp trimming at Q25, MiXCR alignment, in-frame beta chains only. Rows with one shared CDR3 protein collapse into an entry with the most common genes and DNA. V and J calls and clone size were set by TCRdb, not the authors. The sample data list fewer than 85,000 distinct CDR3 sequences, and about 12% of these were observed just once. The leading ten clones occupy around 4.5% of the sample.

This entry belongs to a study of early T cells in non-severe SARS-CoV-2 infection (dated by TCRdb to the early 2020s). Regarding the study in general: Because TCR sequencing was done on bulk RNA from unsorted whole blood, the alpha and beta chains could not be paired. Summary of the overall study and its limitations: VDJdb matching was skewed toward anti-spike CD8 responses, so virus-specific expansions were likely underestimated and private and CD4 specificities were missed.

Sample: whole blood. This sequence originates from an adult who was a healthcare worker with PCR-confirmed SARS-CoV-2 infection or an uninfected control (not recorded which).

At the DNA level, the sequence is TGCAGTGCTAGAGATCTTCAGGGTTATTATGGCTACACCTTC. It encodes CSARDLQGYYGYTF. This sequence uses TRBV20-1 and TRBJ1-2; the D gene is perhaps TRBD1, on 5 matching bases. Including cysteine and phenylalanine, the CDR3 has 14 amino acids. Just CDR3 DNA is preserved here, 42 bases in frame from base 1. The germline V gene encodes CDR1 DFQATT and CDR2 SNEGSKA (reference sequence). V was cut back by 0 bases and J by 5 bases, leaving a gap of 13 bases between them.